Only a few counts were recorded for the clone carrying this TCR beta chain. Its antigen is unknown. The data were taken from a study of OX40 agonist ivuxolimab in advanced cancers. As for the study in general: Ivuxolimab, which is an agonistic anti-OX40 (CD134) antibody, was administered to the patients. Study-level points and caveats: Some nonresponders likewise displayed low normalized T-cell clonal expansion.

The length of the CDR3 is 12 residues. Germline CDR1 and CDR2: MNHNS and SASEGT. Trimming took 2 bases from V and 5 from J, leaving 6 bases between them. Method: immunoSEQ multiplex PCR; TCRdb's copy keeps in-frame clones and lacks some. The data contain tens of thousands of clones, 90% to 95% of them singletons. Sequencing was performed on CD4+ or CD8+ T cells sorted from blood, taken in a trial of the OX40 agonist ivuxolimab. This clonotype was sampled from an adult with an advanced solid tumor such as melanoma, head and neck, liver or kidney cancer. The chain joins TRBV6-1 to TRBJ2-5; the D is unclear. The CDR3 bases are TGTGCCAGCAGTGAATTTTCGGAGACCCAGTACTTC. It specifies CASSEFSETQYF.